Below are 12 T cell receptor beta chains sequenced from a single sample in a study of shared T cell receptors in the human thymus. Sequenced by immunoSEQ multiplex PCR; TCRdb stores in-frame clones only, minus some. This table holds about 380,000 clones, roughly 94% found once. Sequencing input: thymocytes. Receptors were obtained from a human donor.

V and J are TRBV27 and TRBJ2-7; 7 bases map to TRBD1. The V gene's germline CDR1 is MNHEY and CDR2 SMNVEV (reference sequence). The V segment lost 5 bases and the J segment 2 bases; nucleotides outside the gene matches: 6. This CDR3 comprises 14 residues. The CDR3 bases are TGTGCCAGCAGTCCTTGGACAGGCCCCTACGAGCAGTACTTC. As protein: CASSPWTGPYEQYF.

The chain employs TRBV6-1 and TRBJ2-3, with D possibly TRBD2 on 5 matching bases. This CDR3 region has 16 residues. Germline CDR1 and CDR2: MNHNS and SASEGT. The V and J ends lost 3 bases and 1 base respectively, with 14 bases between them. The CDR3 loop is CASSDLGVKRTDTQYF. In DNA, the CDR3 is TGTGCCAGCAGTGACCTCGGGGTAAAGCGCACAGATACGCAGTATTTT.

This clone was recorded once. This chain connects TRBV9 to TRBJ2-5; D not certain. This CDR3 has 17 residues. Germline V gene data show CDR1 as SGDLS and CDR2 as YYNGEE. The V gene lost 0 bases and the J gene lost 2 bases, with 17 bases spanning the gap. In DNA form, the CDR3 reads TGTGCCAGCAGCGTAGCTCCCCGTGGCACGAAACAAGAGACCCAGTACTTC. Translated: CASSVAPRGTKQETQYF.

Notes on this clone: Within the sample, other DNA sequences also encode this same CDR3. The V and J genes are TRBV18 and TRBJ2-1; 9 bases are shared with TRBD1. J lost 1 base, V lost 3 bases, and 4 bases had no gene match. Germline lookup yields CDR1 KGHSH and CDR2 LQKENI. The CDR3 extends over 16 amino acids. CDR3 loop: CASSPPGTGSYNEQFF. The CDR3 DNA sequence: TGTGCCAGCTCACCCCCCGGGACAGGGTCCTACAATGAGCAGTTCTTC.

The chain employs TRBV4-3 and TRBJ2-1; D gene ambiguous. Trimming removed 1 base from V and 4 bases from J, with 17 bases in between. The CDR3 has 17 residues. Germline assignment: CDR1 LGHNA and CDR2 YSLEER. The CDR3 DNA reads as TGCGCCAGCAGCCAAGGCGTCTCGTTGAGCCTATACAATGAGCAGTTCTTC. Translation gives CASSQGVSLSLYNEQFF.

This chain links TRBV10-1 with TRBJ2-3, with D uncertain. The CDR3 runs 13 residues. Germline-derived CDR1 and CDR2 are WNHNN and SYGVQD (reference sequence). Trimming cost V 2 bases and J 2 bases, with 5 bases left between them. The CDR3 here is CASSESNTDTQYF. CDR3 bases: TGCGCCAGCAGTGAGAGTAACACAGATACGCAGTATTTT.

This chain joins TRBV7-3 and TRBJ2-7, with 8 nucleotides matching TRBD1. V lost 0 bases to trimming and J lost 4 bases; unmatched junction nucleotides: 11. Germline CDR1 reads SGHTA; CDR2 reads FQGTGA. The CDR3 totals 17 residues. CDR3 sequence (DNA): TGTGCCAGCAGCTTAACCCCAGACAGGGGAAAGGAATACGAGCAGTACTTC. This sequence encodes CASSLTPDRGKEYEQYF.

The chain joins TRBV18 to TRBJ2-5; D is possibly TRBD1 or TRBD2 (5 bases each). Between the trimmed V and J ends, which lost 7 bases and 4 bases, there was a span of 13 bases. CDR3 length: 13 amino acids. The germline gives CDR1 KGHSH, CDR2 LQKENI. The CDR3 sequence: CASFPGPLETQYF. Written as DNA, the CDR3 is TGTGCCAGCTTTCCGGGACCGTTAGAGACCCAGTACTTC.

The chain has TRBV4-1 and TRBJ2-4; D may be TRBD1 (6 bases). The V end was cut by 8 bases, the J end by 4 bases, with 15 bases between. The CDR3 is 14 residues long. Germline CDR1 MGHRA, CDR2 YSYEKL. CDR3 region: CASRPGRGKNIQYF. The CDR3 nucleotides read TGCGCCAGCCGGCCTGGCAGGGGAAAAAACATTCAGTACTTC.

This clone was seen just once. V usage is TRBV13 and J usage is TRBJ2-7, with 8 bases lining up with TRBD1. The germline CDR1 and CDR2 sequences are PRHDT and FYEKMQ (reference sequence). Trimming at V came to 3 bases and at J to 2 bases, leaving 9 bases not matched to a gene. CDR3 length equals 16 residues. The chain's CDR3 is CASSFKGQGKTYEQYF. CDR3 sequence (DNA): TGTGCCAGCAGCTTTAAAGGACAGGGAAAAACCTACGAGCAGTACTTC.

The chain couples TRBV14 to TRBJ2-1, with 7 bases identical to TRBD1. Germline-derived CDR1 and CDR2 are SGHDN and FVKESK. This CDR3 is 19 amino acids long. V lost 0 bases, J lost 0 bases, and 11 bases stayed unmatched. The CDR3 sequence: CASSQDPSDRPSSYNEQFF. The CDR3 region has the DNA TGTGCCAGCAGCCAAGATCCCTCGGACAGGCCGAGCTCCTACAATGAGCAGTTCTTC.

The V call is TRBV6-1, the J call TRBJ1-1; D uncertain. CDR1 and CDR2 from the germline V gene are MNHNS and SASEGT. The CDR3 spans 13 residues. Deletions cut 7 bases from V and 1 base from J, with 10 bases between. Written as DNA, the CDR3 is TGTGCCAGCATCGGTACATCGAACACTGAAGCTTTCTTT. This encodes CASIGTSNTEAFF.